The 32 T cell receptor beta chains below all came from one sample that was sequenced in a study of breast tumors, draining lymph nodes, adjacent tissues. The lymph nodes were axillary draining lymph nodes from breast cancer patients. Each CDR3 protein is one row after TCRdb ran MiXCR on the multiplex PCR reads. The sample consists of 170,000 or so distinct CDR3 sequences, 25% to 40% of them appearing once. Sequenced: axillary lymph node tissue. Receptors were obtained from a female donor with breast cancer. Some clones in this sample may be carry-over from other donors' samples.

A word on this clonotype: A much bigger clone sits one base away, suggesting this may be a read error. The V call is TRBV30, the J call TRBJ2-2; D gene ambiguous. Germline-derived CDR1 and CDR2 are GTSNPN and SVGIG (reference sequence). The CDR3 is 12 amino acids. The CDR3 protein is CAWSPRLLEPFF. The CDR3 DNA sequence: TGTGCCTGGAGTCCCCGACTCCTGGAGCCGTTTTTT.

The CDR3 reads CASSQDEGANSPLHF. As DNA, the CDR3 is TGCGCCAGCAGCCAAGACGAGGGAGCCAATTCACCCCTCCACTTT. J is TRBJ1-6 and V is TRBV4-1, with D hard to call. CDR1 MGHRA and CDR2 YSYEKL come from the germline V gene. Trimming left V 0 bases short and J 7 bases short, with 10 bases between. CDR3 length: 15 amino acids.

The J gene is TRBJ2-7, the V gene TRBV6-5; possibly TRBD2 for D (6 bases). CDR3 size: 13 residues. Germline CDR1 is MNHEY and CDR2 is SVGAGI. V gave up 0 bases and J gave up 7 bases, with 10 bases separating them. The CDR3 nucleotides read TGTGCCAGCAGTTACTCTAGGGCGGGGGAGCAGTACTTC. The encoded protein is CASSYSRAGEQYF.

This clonotype was observed many times. The chain recombines TRBV7-2 with TRBJ2-1; 8 nucleotides agree with TRBD1. CDR1 and CDR2 from the germline V gene are SGHTA and FQGNSA. J lost 5 bases, V lost 6 bases, and 12 bases had no gene match. CDR3 size: 16 residues. The CDR3 region has the DNA TGTGCCAGCAGTCCGGGCAGGGGGCGTAAAGACAATGAGCAGTTCTTC. This sequence encodes CASSPGRGRKDNEQFF. Using reference TRBV7-2 and TRBJ2-1 for the parts outside the CDR3, the full variable domain is GAGVSQSPSNKVTEKGKDVELRCDPISGHTALYWYRQSLGQGLEFLIYFQGNSAPDKSGLPSDRFSAERTGGSVSTLTIQRTQQEDSAVYLCASSPGRGRKDNEQFFGPGTRLTVL.

This clonotype has ten or more counts. The J gene is TRBJ2-1, the V gene TRBV7-3; 10 positions agree with TRBD2. CDR1 and CDR2 (germline): SGHTA, FQGTGA. The CDR3 runs to 16 residues. Losses at the gene ends were 5 bases for V and 4 bases for J; bases not matched to a gene: 8. The CDR3 coding sequence is TGTGCCAGCAGCCCCGCCGGGACTAGCGTTTACAATGAGCAGTTCTTC. Encoded protein: CASSPAGTSVYNEQFF.

Concerning this clonotype: A much larger clone differs from this one at a single base, so this may be a read error. This chain links TRBV7-3 with TRBJ2-1; tentatively, D is TRBD2 (7 bases). The CDR3 length is 16 residues. Germline CDR1 is SGHTA and CDR2 is FQGTGA. The CDR3 DNA follows: TGTGCCAGCAGCTTAAGGGGGGGCCGAAGGGTCACTGAGCAGCTCTTC. Translated, it gives CASSLRGGRRVTEQLF.

The chain recombines TRBV20-1 with TRBJ2-5; TRBD2 agrees at 11 bases. This CDR3 contains 18 residues. The V gene's germline CDR1 is DFQATT and CDR2 SNEGSKA (reference sequence). J gave up 3 bases and V 1 base, and 13 bases lay outside the gene matches. The CDR3 region is CSARAGLAGGYLKETQYF. The CDR3, as DNA: TGCAGTGCTAGAGCCGGGCTAGCGGGGGGATACTTAAAAGAGACCCAGTACTTC.

This clonotype rates as medium-sized (0.01 to 0.1%). This chain links TRBV7-6 with TRBJ1-6; a weak D match, TRBD1 (6 bases). The CDR3 is 16 residues long. Between the trimmed V and J ends, which lost 1 base and 7 bases, there was a span of 14 bases. CDR1 and CDR2 (germline): SGHVS, FNYEAQ. CDR3 residues: CASSLEAGHRNSPLHF. In DNA, the CDR3 is TGTGCCAGCAGCTTAGAAGCGGGACACCGGAATTCACCCCTCCACTTT.

This clonotype was observed many times. J is TRBJ2-3 and V is TRBV7-3; 9 nucleotides align to TRBD1. The germline V gene encodes CDR1 SGHTA and CDR2 FQGTGA. V dropped 3 bases and J dropped 3; count of bases not matched to a gene: 4. This CDR3 has 15 amino acids. CDR3: CASSFTGGTTDTQYF. In DNA form, the CDR3 reads TGTGCCAGCAGCTTTACAGGGGGCACGACAGATACGCAGTATTTT. The variable domain in full, completed from reference TRBV7-3 and TRBJ2-3, reads GAGVSQTPSNKVTEKGKYVELRCDPISGHTALYWYRQSLGQGPEFLIYFQGTGAADDSGLPNDRFFAVRPEGSVSTLKIQRTERGDSAVYLCASSFTGGTTDTQYFGPGTRLTVL.

V usage is TRBV3-1 and J usage is TRBJ2-7; TRBD1 is a possible D gene (5 bases). Per the germline V gene, CDR1 is LGHDT and CDR2 is YNNKEL (reference sequence). The length of the CDR3 is 14 residues. The V end lost 2 bases, the J end lost 4 bases, and 12 bases lay between the germline ends. The CDR3 DNA reads TGTGCCAGCAGCCAACAGGGCGTAGGTTACGAGCAGTACTTC. This encodes CASSQQGVGYEQYF.

Ten or more counts support this clonotype. The chain couples TRBV7-3 to TRBJ2-3; 12 bases fit TRBD2. The CDR3 is 15 amino acids. The V gene's germline CDR1 is SGHTA and CDR2 FQGTGA. V gave up 5 bases and J gave up 6 bases; unmatched junction bases: 6. This CDR3 is CASSPSSGREDTQYF. CDR3 nucleotide sequence: TGTGCCAGCAGCCCCTCTAGCGGGAGGGAGGATACGCAGTATTTT.

At least ten counts were recorded for this clonotype. The chain combines TRBV12-3 or TRBV12-4 with TRBJ2-1; 7 nucleotides match TRBD1. The CDR3 covers 14 residues. The ends lost 5 bases at V and 8 bases at J; junction bases unmatched: 9. The DNA of the CDR3 is TGTGCCAGCAGTAGACAGGGCAGTAGGGATGAGCAGTTCTTC. This translates into CASSRQGSRDEQFF.

This clonotype was picked up many times. The chain uses TRBV6-1 and TRBJ2-7; D assignment may be TRBD1 or TRBD2 (5 bases each). Trimming shortened V by 11 bases and J by 0 bases, and 11 bases separated the two germline ends. The length of the CDR3 is 12 residues. The germline V gene has CDR1 MNHNS and CDR2 SASEGT. CDR3 nucleotides: TGTGCCTCAGGGCGGGCCTCCTACGAGCAGTACTTC. Amino acids: CASGRASYEQYF.

This chain links TRBV19 with TRBJ2-2; possible D gene TRBD2, 5 bases. Germline V CDR1 and CDR2: LNHDA, SQIVND (reference sequence). This CDR3 spans 13 amino acids. V was cut by 3 bases and J by 7 bases, with 9 bases left in between. CDR3 sequence: CASSMGTSGELFF. DNA for the CDR3: TGTGCCAGTAGTATGGGCACTAGCGGGGAGCTGTTTTTT. Full variable domain (outside the CDR3, taken from reference TRBV19 and TRBJ2-2): DGGITQSPKYLFRKEGQNVTLSCEQNLNHDAMYWYRQDPGQGLRLIYYSQIVNDFQKGDIAEGYSVSREKKESFPLTVTSAQKNPTAFYLCASSMGTSGELFFGEGSRLTVL.

This clonotype has ten or more counts. V usage is TRBV12-5 and J usage is TRBJ1-3, with 8 bases fitting TRBD1. This CDR3 is built from 16 residues. V shed 2 bases and J 4 bases; nucleotides not matched to a gene: 7. CDR1 and CDR2 from the germline V gene are LGHNT and FRNRAP. Here the CDR3 DNA reads TGTGCTAGTGGTTTGCTAGCAGGGGGCAGGGGAAACACCATATATTTT. Encoded protein: CASGLLAGGRGNTIYF.

A few counts support this clonotype. This may be a read error: a much more frequent sequence differs by one nucleotide. The CDR3 does not close with the conserved phenylalanine or tryptophan, likely indicating a read error. This sequence joins TRBV19 and TRBJ1-2, with D possibly being TRBD1 (5 bases). The germline CDR1 and CDR2 sequences are LNHDA and SQIVND (reference sequence). The CDR3 consists of 16 residues. Deletions cut 2 bases from V and 0 bases from J, with 13 bases between. CDR3 bases: TGTGCCAGTAGTATACTTCGCGCAGGGTCTAACTATGGCTACACCTCC. Its translation: CASSILRAGSNYGYTS.

The genes are TRBV12-3 or TRBV12-4 and TRBJ1-4; perhaps TRBD1 as D (5 bases). The CDR3 is made up of 16 amino acids. Trimming stripped 5 bases from V and 5 bases from J, with 18 bases between. The CDR3 spells CASSVRLGRGNEKLFF. The CDR3 region has the DNA TGTGCCAGCAGTGTCCGCTTGGGGAGGGGCAATGAAAAACTGTTTTTT.

This clonotype was recorded many times. The chain carries TRBV7-2 and TRBJ2-1; D might be TRBD2 (7 bases). The V gene's germline CDR1 is SGHTA and CDR2 FQGNSA. The V end lost 3 bases, the J end lost 12 bases, and 21 bases lay between the germline ends. The CDR3 length is 15 residues. The CDR3 bases are TGTGCCAGCAGCTTGGCCGGGGGGCCTGGCGTAACGCAGTTCTTC. This codes for CASSLAGGPGVTQFF.

This clonotype was observed a few times. It may be a read error: a sequence one base away is much more abundant. The chain couples TRBV11-2 to TRBJ2-7; 7 bases agree with TRBD1. V lost 1 base, J lost 12 bases, and 12 bases stayed unmatched. The CDR3 is 14 residues long. The V gene's germline CDR1 is SGHAT and CDR2 FQNNGV. Here the CDR3 reads CASSLGGTAEFRYF. The DNA of the CDR3 is TGTGCCAGCAGCTTAGGGGGGACAGCGGAGTTTCGGTACTTC.

As concerns this clonotype: A much bigger clone sits one base away, suggesting this may be a read error. This chain connects TRBV12-3 or TRBV12-4 to TRBJ1-2; D gene uncertain. CDR3 length: 13 amino acids. CDR3 protein: CASSFSENYGCTF. In nucleotides, the CDR3 is TGTGCCAGCAGTTTTTCGGAGAACTATGGCTGCACCTTC.

This clonotype was seen at least ten times. The chain has TRBV2 and TRBJ1-2; D unresolved. V was shortened by 4 bases and J by 8 bases, with 14 bases between the two germline ends. There are 13 residues in the CDR3. Germline V gene data show CDR1 as SNHLY and CDR2 as FYNNEI. The CDR3 nucleotides are TGTGCCAGCAGTGGTATAAGAGAGGACGGCTACACCTTC. Encoded protein: CASSGIREDGYTF.

This clonotype was observed many times. V usage is TRBV19 and J usage is TRBJ2-1, with 12 bases lining up with TRBD2. The V gene end was trimmed by 5 bases and the J gene end by 2 bases; junction bases not matched to a gene: 1. The CDR3 is made up of 15 amino acids. The germline gives CDR1 LNHDA, CDR2 SQIVND (reference sequence). CDR3 residues: CASSSSGRAYNEQFF. DNA for the CDR3: TGTGCCAGTAGTTCTAGCGGGAGGGCCTACAATGAGCAGTTCTTC. The complete variable domain, with remaining parts taken from reference TRBV19 and TRBJ2-1, reads DGGITQSPKYLFRKEGQNVTLSCEQNLNHDAMYWYRQDPGQGLRLIYYSQIVNDFQKGDIAEGYSVSREKKESFPLTVTSAQKNPTAFYLCASSSSGRAYNEQFFGPGTRLTVL.

This clonotype was counted ten times or more. The chain recombines TRBV18 with TRBJ1-5; a possible D gene is TRBD1 (5 bases). Trimming removed 5 bases from V and 7 bases from J, with 12 bases in between. Germline CDR1 and CDR2: KGHSH and LQKENI. CDR3 size: 13 residues. The CDR3 DNA follows: TGTGCCAGCTCATTCTCAGGGAGCCAGCCCCAGCATTTT. Its protein is CASSFSGSQPQHF.

There are a few counts of this clonotype. A much larger clone sits a single nucleotide away, making a read error possible. The rearrangement uses TRBV7-9 and TRBJ2-1; 7 bases are a match to TRBD1. Germline CDR1 reads SEHNR; CDR2 reads FQNEAQ (reference sequence). There are 13 residues in the CDR3. The CDR3 loop reads CASSPRTGSERFF. The CDR3 region has the DNA TGTGCCAGCAGCCCACGGACAGGTAGTGAGCGGTTCTTC.

The V call is TRBV20-1, the J call TRBJ2-1; D not resolved. The germline V gene has CDR1 DFQATT and CDR2 SNEGSKA (reference sequence). V gave up 2 bases and J gave up 12 bases, with 11 bases separating them. This CDR3 is built from 11 residues. The CDR3 DNA follows: TGCAGTGCTAGATTAGCAGGTGGGCAGTTCTTC. It is translated as CSARLAGGQFF.

This clonotype was picked up many times. V and J are TRBV4-1 and TRBJ1-3; D call uncertain. This CDR3 spans 16 amino acids. From germline, CDR1 is MGHRA and CDR2 YSYEKL. Trimming removed 1 base at V and 3 bases at J, with 13 bases between. The CDR3 loop reads CASSQGVRGYGNTIYF. The CDR3 bases are TGCGCCAGCAGCCAAGGTGTCAGAGGGTATGGAAACACCATATATTTT.

The chain has TRBV29-1 and TRBJ1-2, with D possibly TRBD1 on 5 matching bases. The germline V gene encodes CDR1 SQVTM and CDR2 ANQGSEA. V was cut by 5 bases and J by 2 bases, with 15 bases left in between. The CDR3 totals 14 residues. The CDR3 loop is CSVSAEGRNYGYTF. The CDR3, as DNA: TGCAGCGTTTCCGCGGAGGGGAGGAACTATGGCTACACCTTC.

This clonotype was seen ten or more times. The genes are TRBV5-1 and TRBJ1-2; no definite D call. CDR3 length: 13 residues. Germline CDR1 and CDR2: SGHRS and YFSETQ. Trimming pared 4 bases from V and 3 bases from J, leaving 10 bases between. The CDR3 here is CASSQSGDYGYTF. The CDR3 DNA follows: TGCGCCAGCAGCCAGAGTGGGGACTATGGCTACACCTTC. The full variable domain, in which reference TRBV5-1 and TRBJ1-2 provide the parts outside the CDR3, is KAGVTQTPRYLIKTRGQQVTLSCSPISGHRSVSWYQQTPGQGLQFLFEYFSETQRNKGNFPGRFSGRQFSNSRSEMNVSTLELGDSALYLCASSQSGDYGYTFGSGTRLTVV.

This clonotype was seen ten or more times. The chain carries TRBV7-9 and TRBJ1-3, with TRBD1 as a possible D gene (6 bases). Germline V lookup: CDR1 SEHNR, CDR2 FQNEAQ (reference sequence). This CDR3 spans 15 amino acids. Trimming pared 2 bases from V and 0 bases from J, leaving 8 bases between. Here the CDR3 reads CASSLIQGSGNTIYF. CDR3 DNA sequence: TGTGCCAGCAGCTTAATACAGGGCTCTGGAAACACCATATATTTT.

There are many counts of this clonotype. This chain joins TRBV7-2 and TRBJ2-7; 15 bases agree with TRBD2. CDR1 SGHTA and CDR2 FQGNSA come from the germline V gene. This CDR3 spans 19 amino acids. V lost 0 bases to trimming and J lost 0 bases; unmatched junction nucleotides: 6. The CDR3 loop is CASSLAVGLAGGFSYEQYF. The CDR3 DNA reads as TGTGCCAGCAGCTTAGCGGTAGGACTAGCGGGGGGGTTCTCCTACGAGCAGTACTTC.

This clonotype was detected a few times. The V gene is TRBV15, the J gene TRBJ1-1; unclear D gene. The CDR3 spans 13 residues. CDR1 is LNHNV and CDR2 is YYDKDF in the germline V gene (reference sequence). Trimming pared 5 bases from V and 4 bases from J, leaving 11 bases between. The CDR3 bases are TGTGCCACCAGCGAAAAGGAGGGCACTGAAGCTTTCTTT. Protein sequence: CATSEKEGTEAFF.

Remarks on this clonotype: This sequence may be a read error, since a much larger clone differs from it by one base. The chain uses TRBV12-3 or TRBV12-4 and TRBJ1-2, with D perhaps matching TRBD1 (6 bases). This CDR3 is 14 amino acids long. The CDR3 protein is CASSLSGQNYGSTF. In nucleotides, the CDR3 is TGTGCCAGCAGTTTATCCGGACAGAACTATGGCTCCACCTTC.